This T cell receptor (beta chain) stems from a study of T cells in Graves' hyperthyroidism and ophthalmopathy. Study conclusions and caveats: Blood also showed most of the thyroid clonotypes that were expanded above 0.001.

This clonotype was counted many times. Antigen unknown. The CDR3 sequence is 16 residues long. V lost 4 bases and J lost 0; bases outside the gene matches: 6. Germline CDR1 and CDR2: SGHAT and FQNNGV. Amplification of TCR beta CDR3 regions used RNA as the template. The study used the HTBI primer set for a first-round RT-PCR of the TCR CDR3. TCRdb ran MiXCR on the multiplex PCR reads and lists one entry per CDR3 protein. The data show hundreds of thousands of distinct CDR3 sequences, around 20% seen once. The chain carries TRBV11-2 and TRBJ1-2; TRBD1 aligns across 9 bases. The sequencing input was blood. The sequence was collected from a woman aged 45-60 years with Graves' hyperthyroidism that later progressed to Graves' ophthalmopathy. Here the CDR3 reads CASSSTRDRANYGYTF. The CDR3 coding sequence is TGTGCCAGCAGCTCCACCAGGGACAGGGCTAACTATGGCTACACCTTC.